This T cell receptor beta chain was identified in a study of blood T cell repertoires in COVID-19. Germline loops: CDR1 SGHNT, CDR2 YENEEA. The CDR3 has 16 residues. Trimming cost V 5 bases and J 9 bases; bases outside gene matches: 12. Assay used: immunoSEQ multiplex PCR; TCRdb lists only in-frame clones, some missing. The sample has 250,000 to 300,000 clones, about 88% seen once. The origin of this receptor is a man between 18 and 35 years old with active or convalescent COVID-19. Input material: peripheral blood. The chain carries TRBV11-3 and TRBJ2-6; 8 bases line up with TRBD1. CDR3 sequence reads: CASSPRDRTFDNVLTF. The CDR3 region has the DNA TGTGCCAGCAGCCCCCGGGACAGGACATTCGACAACGTCCTGACTTTC.